Given below is one T cell receptor (beta chain) in context. Authors' analysis steps: Quantification of nucleated cells was approximated via reference gene primer amplification. Generated by immunoSEQ multiplex PCR, the TCRdb table keeps only in-frame clones and is missing some. The V and J calls and clone size are taken from that table; D and trimming were inferred from the DNA. The profile shows 90,000 to 150,000 clones, roughly 81% of them singletons. These data belong to a study of blood T cell repertoires in COVID-19. About the research overall: Donors in the United States, Italy and Spain gave samples during acute or convalescent COVID-19. PBMCs, B-cell-depleted T cells, or T cells provided the cDNA or gDNA that made up the material.

V dropped 10 bases and J dropped 2 bases, with 14 bases sitting between them. The CDR3 is made up of 13 amino acids. Germline CDR1 is SGHTA and CDR2 is FQGNSA. The rearrangement links TRBV7-2 to TRBJ1-2; unclear D gene. The sample taken for sequencing was peripheral blood. This clonotype was obtained from a human donor in a cohort sampled during active COVID-19. The chain's CDR3 is CATSRSSNYGYTF. The CDR3 nucleotides are TGTGCCACATCTAGGTCGTCAAACTATGGCTACACCTTC.